This record covers a single TCR beta chain. Germline CDR1 is SEHNR and CDR2 is FQNEAQ (reference sequence). The CDR3 loop spans 15 amino acids. V shed 4 bases and J 3 bases; nucleotides not matched to a gene: 3. The sample comes from a study of T cell changes during pregnancy in multiple sclerosis. Clones were sequenced by immunoSEQ multiplex PCR, and TCRdb holds only the in-frame ones, with some missing. The table includes fewer than 95,000 clones, about 94% detected once. The material sequenced was peripheral blood, taken in the first trimester of pregnancy. The sequence was obtained from a female donor in good health, enrolled as a control in a pregnancy study. The V call is TRBV7-9, the J call TRBJ2-3, with 11 bases aligning to TRBD2. CDR3 sequence reads: CASSSRLAGTDTQYF. The CDR3, as DNA: TGTGCCAGCAGCTCTCGACTAGCGGGGACAGATACGCAGTATTTT.